The 26 T cell receptor beta chains below come from one sample, sequenced in a study of blood T cell repertoires in COVID-19 (dated by TCRdb to the early 2020s). Libraries were made using the immunoSEQ multiplex PCR assay. TCRdb stores this immuneACCESS table with in-frame sequences only. Part of the clones is absent; in the studies checked, under half of the shortfall reflects unresolved V genes, and no reason is known for the rest. The sample table holds approximately 150,000 clones, of which approximately 83% were seen once. The ten largest clones add up to around 5% of the sample. The material sequenced was PBMCs or T cells enriched from blood (not recorded which). Source of these receptors: a man aged 65 to 79 who had been exposed to COVID-19.

V and J are TRBV11-2 and TRBJ1-1; D remains ambiguous. Looked up from germline, CDR1 is SGHAT and CDR2 is FQNNGV. Trimming removed 6 bases at V and 4 bases at J, with 12 bases between. This CDR3 spans 13 amino acids. CDR3 sequence: CASSSTDGTEAFF. CDR3 nucleotide sequence: TGTGCCAGCAGTTCTACTGATGGCACTGAAGCTTTCTTT.

The chain recombines TRBV19 with TRBJ2-2; D is ambiguous. This CDR3 has 15 residues. The germline V gene encodes CDR1 LNHDA and CDR2 SQIVND (reference sequence). With 6 bases removed from V and 1 base from J, the gap between germline ends came to 12 bases. The CDR3 coding sequence is TGTGCCAGTAGCCAAACAGAGAGGAACACCGGGGAGCTGTTTTTT. This codes for CASSQTERNTGELFF.

This sequence joins TRBV4-1 and TRBJ2-3, with D tentatively TRBD2 (5 bases). Deletions cut 0 bases from V and 3 bases from J, with 10 bases between. This CDR3 comprises 15 residues. Germline loops: CDR1 MGHRA, CDR2 YSYEKL. CDR3 sequence reads: CASSQEVTGTDTQYF. CDR3 nucleotides: TGCGCCAGCAGCCAAGAGGTAACGGGGACAGATACGCAGTATTTT.

V and J are TRBV9 and TRBJ2-2, with TRBD2 matching over 7 bases. There are 16 residues in the CDR3. Losses at the gene ends were 0 bases for V and 4 bases for J; bases not matched to a gene: 6. Germline V CDR1 and CDR2: SGDLS, YYNGEE. This chain's CDR3 is CASSVDGGSRTGELFF. The DNA of the CDR3 is TGTGCCAGCAGCGTAGACGGGGGGAGTCGCACCGGGGAGCTGTTTTTT.

The chain links TRBV9 to TRBJ2-7; no clear D gene. V lost 0 bases, J lost 1 base, and 8 bases lay in between. This CDR3 has 14 residues. The germline gives CDR1 SGDLS, CDR2 YYNGEE. CDR3 in DNA: TGTGCCAGCAGCGTAGACGCGGAATCCTACGAGCAGTACTTC. Encoded protein: CASSVDAESYEQYF.

The chain recombines TRBV9 with TRBJ2-3; 9 bases agree with TRBD1. The CDR3 is 16 residues long. V trimming: 2 bases; J trimming: 1 base; junction bases outside the gene matches: 5. The germline CDR1 and CDR2 sequences are SGDLS and YYNGEE. CDR3 region: CASSVKTGGRTDTQYF. In DNA, the CDR3 is TGTGCCAGCAGCGTTAAAACAGGGGGCCGCACAGATACGCAGTATTTT.

The rearrangement uses TRBV30 and TRBJ1-1; D not certain. CDR3 length: 12 amino acids. Germline CDR1 and CDR2: GTSNPN and SVGIG (reference sequence). V was clipped by 2 bases and J by 4 bases, with 8 bases between them. CDR3 nucleotide sequence: TGTGCCTGGAGTCCAGGTCCCACTGAAGCTTTCTTT. Translated, it gives CAWSPGPTEAFF.

V and J are TRBV5-1 and TRBJ2-7; D not resolved. Germline loops: CDR1 SGHRS, CDR2 YFSETQ. CDR3 size: 14 residues. V lost 0 bases to trimming and J lost 1 base, with 8 bases between them. The CDR3 sequence is CASSLGYSSYEQYF. CDR3 sequence (DNA): TGCGCCAGCAGCTTGGGATACAGTTCCTACGAGCAGTACTTC. The whole variable domain, filled in from reference TRBV5-1 and TRBJ2-7, reads KAGVTQTPRYLIKTRGQQVTLSCSPISGHRSVSWYQQTPGQGLQFLFEYFSETQRNKGNFPGRFSGRQFSNSRSEMNVSTLELGDSALYLCASSLGYSSYEQYFGPGTRLTVT.

The CDR3 sequence: CASSPPGGAGTEAFF. DNA for the CDR3: TGTGCCAGCTCACCCCCAGGGGGCGCAGGAACTGAAGCTTTCTTT. The V and J genes are TRBV18 and TRBJ1-1; 8 bases are shared with TRBD1. The junction had 8 bases not matched to a gene; V was cut back by 3 bases and J by 5 bases. The CDR3 extends over 15 amino acids. Germline lookup yields CDR1 KGHSH and CDR2 LQKENI.

CDR3 sequence reads: CASSASYNEQFF. CDR3 DNA sequence: TGTGCCAGCAGCGCTTCCTACAATGAGCAGTTCTTC. V is TRBV9 and J is TRBJ2-1, with no clear D. This CDR3 comprises 12 residues. Per the germline V gene, CDR1 is SGDLS and CDR2 is YYNGEE. V lost 3 bases and J lost 1, with 2 bases in between.

V gene TRBV7-2 combines with J gene TRBJ1-5; 7 bases agree with TRBD1. CDR1 SGHTA and CDR2 FQGNSA come from the germline V gene. The CDR3 extends over 13 amino acids. With V trimmed by 6 bases and J by 7 bases, 6 bases remained unmatched. CDR3 region: CASSYDREQPQHF. As DNA, the CDR3 is TGTGCCAGCAGTTACGACAGGGAGCAGCCCCAGCATTTT.

Written as DNA, the CDR3 is TGTGCCAGCAGTGAATTAAGGGGTGGAAACACCATATATTTT. The encoded protein is CASSELRGGNTIYF. The V call is TRBV25-1, the J call TRBJ1-3; weak D call: TRBD1 (5 bases). There are 14 residues in the CDR3. The germline V gene has CDR1 MGHDK and CDR2 SYGVNS. The V end lost 1 base, the J end lost 3 bases, and 7 bases lay between the germline ends.

This chain joins TRBV9 and TRBJ1-5; TRBD1 matches 8 bases. The germline gives CDR1 SGDLS, CDR2 YYNGEE. J was trimmed by 4 bases and V by 4 bases; bases with no gene match: 7. The CDR3 has 15 amino acids. The CDR3 reads CASSPQGARNQPQHF. As DNA, the CDR3 is TGTGCCAGCAGCCCTCAGGGGGCGCGAAATCAGCCCCAGCATTTT.

V and J are TRBV29-1 and TRBJ1-1; D is perhaps TRBD1 (6 bases). The V end was cut by 7 bases, the J end by 8 bases, with 11 bases between. Germline CDR1 and CDR2: SQVTM and ANQGSEA. The CDR3 runs to 10 residues. CDR3 DNA sequence: TGCAGCGCCTACAGGGTGGAAGCTTTCTTT. Amino acid sequence: CSAYRVEAFF.

The CDR3 reads CASTVALNRGTEAFF. The CDR3 DNA follows: TGTGCCAGCACCGTGGCCCTTAACAGGGGCACTGAAGCTTTCTTT. This sequence joins TRBV28 and TRBJ1-1; 7 bases line up with TRBD1. There are 15 residues in the CDR3. J lost 4 bases, V lost 7 bases, and 12 bases had no gene match. Germline V CDR1 and CDR2: MDHEN, SYDVKM.

CDR3 loop: CASKPGTQMNTEAFF. The CDR3 region has the DNA TGTGCCAGCAAGCCCGGGACACAAATGAACACTGAAGCTTTCTTT. V and J are TRBV2 and TRBJ1-1; a weak D match, TRBD1 (6 bases). Germline V lookup: CDR1 SNHLY, CDR2 FYNNEI. V lost 7 bases and J lost 0, with 15 bases in between. This CDR3 comprises 15 residues.

The rearrangement uses TRBV5-4 and TRBJ2-7; D might be TRBD2 (5 bases). Germline lookup yields CDR1 SGHNT and CDR2 YYREEE (reference sequence). The ends were cut back, 4 bases at V and 7 bases at J, with 15 bases in the middle. The CDR3 has 13 amino acids. The CDR3 is CASSLARDGEQYF. In nucleotides, the CDR3 is TGTGCCAGCAGCCTAGCCCGCGACGGGGAGCAGTACTTC.

This clone was recorded once. The V call is TRBV7-9, the J call TRBJ2-7, with a possible D match to TRBD1 (6 bases). Trimming removed 5 bases at V and 0 bases at J, with 14 bases between. The germline gives CDR1 SEHNR, CDR2 FQNEAQ (reference sequence). This CDR3 is built from 15 residues. In DNA form, the CDR3 reads TGTGCCAGCAGCGCCGGACAGACGAGCTCCTACGAGCAGTACTTC. Its protein is CASSAGQTSSYEQYF.

The chain is built from TRBV12-5 and TRBJ1-3; D perhaps matches TRBD1 (5 bases). This CDR3 is 14 amino acids long. Trimming left V 6 bases short and J 4 bases short, with 13 bases between. Germline assignment: CDR1 LGHNT and CDR2 FRNRAP. For the CDR3, the DNA is TGTGCTAGTGGCCGTGGGGGGGACGGAAACACCATATATTTT. Its protein is CASGRGGDGNTIYF.

The V gene is TRBV5-6, the J gene TRBJ2-7; 13 nucleotides line up with TRBD2. The CDR3 extends over 18 amino acids. CDR1 is SGHDT, CDR2 YYEEEE, per germline. With V trimmed by 7 bases and J by 5 bases, 18 bases remained unmatched. The CDR3 nucleotides read TGTGCCAGCCGGAAGGGACTAGCGGGGTTTCATGGGCGGGACGAGCAGTACTTC. This translates into CASRKGLAGFHGRDEQYF.

The genes are TRBV4-3 and TRBJ2-1, with unresolved D. Trimming removed 2 bases at V and 4 bases at J, with 9 bases between. The germline V gene encodes CDR1 LGHNA and CDR2 YSLEER. This CDR3 contains 14 residues. The CDR3 loop is CASSQQSGYNEQFF. The DNA of the CDR3 is TGCGCCAGCAGCCAACAATCGGGTTACAATGAGCAGTTCTTC.

J is TRBJ1-3 and V is TRBV7-9; no firm D call. V gave up 2 bases and J gave up 4 bases, with 3 bases separating them. The CDR3 has 12 amino acids. Germline V gives CDR1 SEHNR, CDR2 FQNEAQ (reference sequence). The CDR3 protein is CASSLQGNTIYF. DNA for the CDR3: TGTGCCAGCAGCTTACAGGGAAACACCATATATTTT.

The gene calls are TRBV7-6 and TRBJ2-7, with 7 bases fitting TRBD1. CDR1 is SGHVS, CDR2 FNYEAQ, per germline. The CDR3 spans 14 residues. The trim removed 4 bases at V and 6 bases at J, leaving 9 bases unmatched. The CDR3 region is CASSSTGSPGEQYF. For the CDR3, the DNA is TGTGCCAGCAGCTCGACAGGGTCCCCTGGCGAGCAGTACTTC. The full variable domain, in which reference TRBV7-6 and TRBJ2-7 provide the parts outside the CDR3, is GAGVSQSPRYKVTKRGQDVALRCDPISGHVSLYWYRQALGQGPEFLTYFNYEAQQDKSGLPNDRFSAERPEGSISTLTIQRTEQRDSAMYRCASSSTGSPGEQYFGPGTRLTVT.

This clone was found a few times. The chain carries TRBV12-3 or TRBV12-4 and TRBJ1-2; perhaps TRBD1 as D (5 bases). The CDR3 sequence is 13 residues long. V was trimmed by 5 bases and J by 5 bases, leaving 12 bases between them. The CDR3 bases are TGTGCCAGCAGTCCCCGACAGACATATGGCTACACCTTC. Protein: CASSPRQTYGYTF.

This rearrangement joins TRBV3-1 (or the pseudogene TRBV3-2) to TRBJ1-1; D unclear. Germline CDR1 LGHDT, CDR2 YNNKEL (reference sequence). V was clipped by 1 base and J by 2 bases, with 5 bases between them. The CDR3 sequence is 13 residues long. DNA for the CDR3: TGTGCCAGCAGCCAAGGGCTTAACACTGAAGCTTTCTTT. Amino acid sequence: CASSQGLNTEAFF.

The chain combines TRBV9 with TRBJ2-3; 16 positions match TRBD2. Germline V lookup: CDR1 SGDLS, CDR2 YYNGEE. Trimming at V came to 3 bases and at J to 0 bases, leaving 4 bases not matched to a gene. CDR3 length: 18 residues. The CDR3 region has the DNA TGTGCCAGCAGCGAGGGACTAGCGGGGGGGAGGAGCACAGATACGCAGTATTTT. It yields the protein CASSEGLAGGRSTDTQYF.